This entry lists 8 T cell receptor beta chains sequenced from one sample in a study of T cell responses to AZD1222 COVID-19 vaccine. Generated by immunoSEQ multiplex PCR, the TCRdb table keeps only in-frame clones and is missing some. The top ten clones hold roughly 9.1% of a sample with 110,000 or so clones, approximately 85% of them seen once. This specimen was peripheral blood, taken on day 0 of AZD1222 vaccination. The receptor set was obtained from an adult in good health.

This clone was observed once. This chain connects TRBV15 to TRBJ2-2, with 8 bases aligning to TRBD2. This CDR3 is built from 15 residues. Per germline, CDR1 LNHNV and CDR2 YYDKDF (reference sequence). The V segment lost 3 bases and the J segment 4 bases; nucleotides outside the gene matches: 4. CDR3 sequence (DNA): TGTGCCACCAGCAGGGGTCGGGAGGGCACCGGGGAGCTGTTTTTT. Its protein is CATSRGREGTGELFF.

This chain joins TRBV2 and TRBJ2-1; D remains ambiguous. Trimming removed 2 bases from V and 6 bases from J, with 11 bases in between. The CDR3 contains 14 residues. Per germline, CDR1 SNHLY and CDR2 FYNNEI. The CDR3 DNA sequence: TGTGCCAGCAGTGAACAGCTAGTTGTCAATGAGCAGTTCTTC. Amino acids: CASSEQLVVNEQFF. Supplemented by reference TRBV2 and TRBJ2-1, the full variable domain reads EPEVTQTPSHQVTQMGQEVILRCVPISNHLYFYWYRQILGQKVEFLVSFYNNEISEKSEIFDDQFSVERPDGSNFTLKIRSTKLEDSAMYFCASSEQLVVNEQFFGPGTRLTVL.

This chain joins TRBV7-9 and TRBJ2-7, with 7 nucleotides matching TRBD1. V gave up 5 bases and J gave up 2 bases; unmatched junction bases: 9. The CDR3 runs to 15 residues. Germline CDR1 and CDR2: SEHNR and FQNEAQ (reference sequence). CDR3 in DNA: TGTGCCAGCAGCCGACAGGGAAGGGGGCCCTACGAGCAGTACTTC. Its translation is CASSRQGRGPYEQYF.

The V gene is TRBV7-6, the J gene TRBJ1-1; D gene unclear. Germline V gene sequence: CDR1 SGHVS, CDR2 FNYEAQ. Trimming cost V 0 bases and J 1 base, with 6 bases left between them. The CDR3 loop spans 14 amino acids. The CDR3 sequence: CASSLAGGNTEAFF. Here the CDR3 DNA reads TGTGCCAGCAGCTTAGCAGGAGGGAACACTGAAGCTTTCTTT.

This clone was counted a few times. The rearrangement uses TRBV6-5 and TRBJ2-7; no reliable D call. The ends were cut back, 5 bases at V and 0 bases at J, with 14 bases in the middle. CDR1 is MNHEY, CDR2 SVGAGI, per germline. CDR3 size: 15 residues. CDR3 amino acids: CASSPRPESSYEQYF. DNA of the CDR3: TGTGCCAGCAGTCCCCGCCCCGAGAGCTCCTACGAGCAGTACTTC.

This rearrangement joins TRBV12-3 or TRBV12-4 to TRBJ2-7; D possibly corresponds to TRBD1 (6 bases). There are 13 residues in the CDR3. Trimming stripped 5 bases from V and 3 bases from J, with 11 bases between. CDR3 coding DNA: TGTGCCAGCAGTGAAGACAGGCTCTACGAGCAGTACTTC. This gives the protein CASSEDRLYEQYF.

CDR3 region: CASSGGSDTQYF. CDR3 in DNA: TGTGCCAGCTCAGGGGGGTCAGATACGCAGTATTTT. V usage is TRBV11-3 and J usage is TRBJ2-3; perhaps TRBD1 as D (7 bases). Trimming took 8 bases from V and 4 from J, leaving 10 bases between them. The CDR3 contains 12 residues. Germline V gene data show CDR1 as SGHNT and CDR2 as YENEEA.

The gene calls are TRBV29-1 and TRBJ1-1, with D possibly matching TRBD1 (6 bases). V lost 6 bases and J 1 base, leaving 15 bases between the germline ends. Germline-derived CDR1 and CDR2 are SQVTM and ANQGSEA. The CDR3 extends over 14 amino acids. DNA for the CDR3: TGCAGCGTCCAACAGGGTAATTGGAACACTGAAGCTTTCTTT. Its protein product is CSVQQGNWNTEAFF.